Each of the 26 T cell receptor beta chains below was sequenced from the same sample in a study of blood T cell repertoires in COVID-19. TCRdb keeps only in-frame clones here, not all; method: immunoSEQ multiplex PCR. Of some 300,000 clones listed, roughly 90% are singletons. Sequencing was done on a sample of PBMCs or T cells enriched from blood (not recorded which). The origin of the receptors is a woman aged 45 to 65 who had been exposed to COVID-19.

The chain links TRBV27 to TRBJ1-2; TRBD1 agrees at 7 bases. The CDR3 is 14 amino acids. Per the germline V gene, CDR1 is MNHEY and CDR2 is SMNVEV (reference sequence). J gave up 3 bases and V 5 bases, and 6 bases lay outside the gene matches. CDR3 region: CASSPTGVHYGYTF. In DNA form, the CDR3 reads TGTGCCAGCAGTCCAACAGGGGTCCACTATGGCTACACCTTC.

The chain uses TRBV5-4 and TRBJ2-7, with D unclear. CDR3 size: 13 residues. From germline, CDR1 is SGHNT and CDR2 YYREEE (reference sequence). V was clipped by 0 bases and J by 7 bases, with 11 bases between them. CDR3 coding DNA: TGTGCCAGCAGCTTGGCACCCCGTGAGGAGCAGTACTTC. Residues: CASSLAPREEQYF. The full variable domain, completed using reference TRBV5-4 and TRBJ2-7, is ETGVTQSPTHLIKTRGQQVTLRCSSQSGHNTVSWYQQALGQGPQFIFQYYREEENGRGNFPPRFSGLQFPNYSSELNVNALELDDSALYLCASSLAPREEQYFGPGTRLTVT.

This clone appeared a few times. V gene TRBV7-9 combines with J gene TRBJ1-5; no clear D. V gave up 8 bases and J gave up 3 bases, with 11 bases separating them. The CDR3 is 13 amino acids. Germline CDR1 SEHNR, CDR2 FQNEAQ (reference sequence). In DNA, the CDR3 is TGTGCCAGCGGGGAGCTATCCAATCAGCCCCAGCATTTT. Protein: CASGELSNQPQHF.

CDR3 nucleotides: TGTGCCAGCAGCGGAGACAGTAATTTAGTCTATGGCTACACCTTC. Translation gives CASSGDSNLVYGYTF. The chain is built from TRBV9 and TRBJ1-2; the D gene is possibly TRBD1 (5 bases). The CDR3 runs 15 residues. CDR1 is SGDLS and CDR2 is YYNGEE in the germline V gene. Trimming left V 3 bases short and J 4 bases short, with 16 bases between.

Notes on this clone: This sample also contains other DNA sequences that code for the same CDR3. J is TRBJ2-7 and V is TRBV4-1; 8 positions agree with TRBD1. The V gene end was trimmed by 0 bases and the J gene end by 3 bases; junction bases not matched to a gene: 1. Germline V gene lookup returns CDR1 MGHRA and CDR2 YSYEKL. This CDR3 has 14 residues. CDR3: CASSQEGTGYEQYF. The CDR3, as DNA: TGCGCCAGCAGCCAAGAGGGGACAGGCTACGAGCAGTACTTC.

This chain links TRBV7-9 with TRBJ2-1; 9 nucleotides match TRBD1. Germline V lookup: CDR1 SEHNR, CDR2 FQNEAQ (reference sequence). The trim removed 6 bases at V and 1 base at J, leaving 4 bases unmatched. This CDR3 has 15 residues. As DNA, the CDR3 is TGTGCCAGCAGTCCACAGGGGGCGTCCTACAATGAGCAGTTCTTC. Translation gives CASSPQGASYNEQFF.

The chain combines TRBV30 with TRBJ2-7; D unresolved. CDR1 and CDR2 (germline): GTSNPN, SVGIG (reference sequence). CDR3 length: 10 amino acids. V was trimmed by 7 bases and J by 1 base, leaving 5 bases between them. The CDR3 DNA reads as TGTGCCTTGGCTTCCTACGAGCAGTACTTC. Amino acid sequence: CALASYEQYF. The full variable domain, completed using reference TRBV30 and TRBJ2-7, is SQTIHQWPATLVQPVGSPLSLECTVEGTSNPNLYWYRQAAGRGLQLLFYSVGIGQISSEVPQNLSASRPQDRQFILSSKKLLLSDSGFYLCALASYEQYFGPGTRLTVT.

CDR3 sequence: CASSFSTGELFF. The CDR3 DNA reads TGCGCCAGCAGCTTTAGCACCGGGGAGCTGTTTTTT. This rearrangement joins TRBV5-1 to TRBJ2-2; unclear D gene. V was trimmed by 2 bases and J by 4 bases, leaving 3 bases between them. Looked up from germline, CDR1 is SGHRS and CDR2 is YFSETQ. The CDR3 runs to 12 residues. The full variable domain, in which reference TRBV5-1 and TRBJ2-2 provide the parts outside the CDR3, is KAGVTQTPRYLIKTRGQQVTLSCSPISGHRSVSWYQQTPGQGLQFLFEYFSETQRNKGNFPGRFSGRQFSNSRSEMNVSTLELGDSALYLCASSFSTGELFFGEGSRLTVL.

This clone appeared once. The chain has TRBV3-1 (or the pseudogene TRBV3-2) and TRBJ2-3; 7 bases agree with TRBD2. This CDR3 region has 15 residues. V lost 0 bases to trimming and J lost 7 bases; unmatched junction nucleotides: 7. Germline CDR1 is LGHDT and CDR2 is YNNKEL (reference sequence). The CDR3 loop is CASSQDTSGAYTQYF. The CDR3 region has the DNA TGTGCCAGCAGCCAAGACACAAGCGGGGCCTATACGCAGTATTTT.

The chain combines TRBV29-1 with TRBJ2-7, with 8 bases lining up with TRBD2. The CDR3 runs 13 residues. J gave up 4 bases and V 5 bases, and 7 bases lay outside the gene matches. CDR1 and CDR2 (germline): SQVTM, ANQGSEA. CDR3 in DNA: TGCAGCGTTTCTGGCGGGGGGCCGTACGAGCAGTACTTC. This translates into CSVSGGGPYEQYF.

The rearrangement joins TRBV5-1 to TRBJ1-4; D is possibly TRBD1 (5 bases). The CDR3 covers 16 residues. Trimming pared 1 base from V and 5 bases from J, leaving 15 bases between. Germline-derived CDR1 and CDR2 are SGHRS and YFSETQ. CDR3 sequence (DNA): TGCGCCAGCAGCTTGATTTTTGGGGGGGAGAATGAAAAACTGTTTTTT. Amino acids: CASSLIFGGENEKLFF.

The V and J genes are TRBV29-1 and TRBJ1-2; TRBD1 matches 7 bases. The CDR3 contains 13 residues. V dropped 4 bases and J dropped 6; count of bases not matched to a gene: 8. CDR1 SQVTM and CDR2 ANQGSEA come from the germline V gene. CDR3 DNA sequence: TGCAGCGTTGTTAGGGTAGGGGGCGATGGCTACACCTTC. Translated, it gives CSVVRVGGDGYTF.

The chain carries TRBV6-1 and TRBJ1-2; 11 positions match TRBD1. The V and J ends lost 0 bases and 3 bases, in that order; junction bases with no gene match: 3. This CDR3 comprises 16 residues. Germline assignment: CDR1 MNHNS and CDR2 SASEGT. The CDR3 sequence is CASSEAQGQGDYGYTF. The DNA of the CDR3 is TGTGCCAGCAGTGAAGCGCAGGGACAGGGGGACTATGGCTACACCTTC.

The chain couples TRBV11-2 to TRBJ1-2; weak D call: TRBD1 (6 bases). With 5 bases removed from V and 8 bases from J, the gap between germline ends came to 21 bases. The CDR3 runs to 15 residues. Germline V gives CDR1 SGHAT, CDR2 FQNNGV. CDR3 DNA sequence: TGTGCCAGCAGCCCAGGGGTGGGGCAGGGTGAGGGCTACACCTTC. This gives the protein CASSPGVGQGEGYTF.

This chain joins TRBV14 and TRBJ2-4; 7 positions match TRBD1. Germline V gene sequence: CDR1 SGHDN, CDR2 FVKESK. The CDR3 totals 15 residues. The V and J ends lost 8 bases and 0 bases, in that order; junction bases with no gene match: 7. This CDR3 is CASSNRGIAKNIQYF. The CDR3 coding sequence is TGTGCCAGCTCTAACAGGGGTATAGCCAAAAACATTCAGTACTTC.

The chain combines TRBV18 with TRBJ2-3; TRBD2 agrees at 8 bases. The CDR3 length is 16 residues. The V gene end was trimmed by 5 bases and the J gene end by 0 bases; junction bases not matched to a gene: 7. Germline values: CDR1 KGHSH, CDR2 LQKENI. DNA of the CDR3: TGTGCCAGCTCATCCGGGCGGGGGGCTAGCACAGATACGCAGTATTTT. It translates to CASSSGRGASTDTQYF.

The chain combines TRBV10-3 with TRBJ1-3; 7 nucleotides line up with TRBD1. This CDR3 spans 16 amino acids. The V gene's germline CDR1 is ENHRY and CDR2 SYGVKD. Trimming cost V 6 bases and J 4 bases; bases outside gene matches: 12. The CDR3 loop reads CAISPEGTVLGNTIYF. In DNA form, the CDR3 reads TGTGCCATCAGCCCGGAAGGGACAGTCCTAGGAAACACCATATATTTT.

The chain recombines TRBV5-4 with TRBJ1-2; weak D call: TRBD1 (6 bases). Trimming shortened V by 0 bases and J by 12 bases, and 15 bases separated the two germline ends. CDR1 and CDR2 (germline): SGHNT, YYREEE (reference sequence). CDR3 length equals 13 residues. The CDR3 DNA follows: TGTGCCAGCAGCTTGGCGGGGGGGCAGGAGGACACCTTC. It encodes CASSLAGGQEDTF.

J is TRBJ1-2 and V is TRBV28, with D possibly matching TRBD1 (6 bases). Trimming removed 11 bases from V and 0 bases from J, with 13 bases in between. Germline CDR1 MDHEN, CDR2 SYDVKM. CDR3 size: 13 residues. The CDR3: CAVPGGANYGYTF. The CDR3 coding sequence is TGTGCCGTCCCGGGGGGCGCTAACTATGGCTACACCTTC.

This sequence joins TRBV5-5 and TRBJ2-6; D is unclear. This CDR3 is 14 amino acids long. The germline V gene encodes CDR1 SGHKS and CDR2 YYEKEE (reference sequence). The V end was cut by 0 bases, the J end by 4 bases, with 5 bases between. The chain's CDR3 is CASSLVSGANVLTF. DNA for the CDR3: TGTGCCAGCAGCTTGGTTTCAGGGGCCAACGTCCTGACTTTC.

The V and J genes are TRBV7-2 and TRBJ2-3; TRBD2 matches at 13 bases. V lost 2 bases, J lost 3 bases, and 11 bases stayed unmatched. CDR1 is SGHTA, CDR2 FQGNSA, per germline. The CDR3 is 19 residues long. The CDR3 loop reads CASSLSSTSGGFRTDTQYF. The CDR3 DNA follows: TGTGCCAGCAGCTTAAGTTCGACTAGCGGGGGGTTTAGGACAGATACGCAGTATTTT.

This chain links TRBV18 with TRBJ2-3; TRBD1 matches at 7 bases. The junction had 5 bases not matched to a gene; V was cut back by 3 bases and J by 2 bases. From germline, CDR1 is KGHSH and CDR2 LQKENI. The CDR3 runs to 15 residues. In nucleotides, the CDR3 is TGTGCCAGCTCACCGACAGGGTCAAACACAGATACGCAGTATTTT. This codes for CASSPTGSNTDTQYF.

This rearrangement joins TRBV28 to TRBJ2-7, with 8 bases lining up with TRBD1. The germline V gene encodes CDR1 MDHEN and CDR2 SYDVKM. The V gene end was trimmed by 1 base and the J gene end by 7 bases; junction bases not matched to a gene: 12. The CDR3 is 16 residues long. CDR3 loop: CASSLLVGQGNREQYF. The CDR3 DNA reads as TGTGCCAGCAGTTTATTGGTCGGACAGGGTAATAGGGAGCAGTACTTC.

The chain joins TRBV7-2 to TRBJ2-1; tentative D call: TRBD1 (6 bases). The CDR3 totals 15 residues. Germline CDR1 SGHTA, CDR2 FQGNSA. V gave up 2 bases and J gave up 3 bases, with 11 bases separating them. CDR3 DNA: TGTGCCAGCAGCTTACCCAGGGGCAGCTACAATGAGCAGTTCTTC. Residues: CASSLPRGSYNEQFF.

The rearrangement joins TRBV27 to TRBJ2-1; TRBD2 matches 8 bases. In germline, CDR1 is MNHEY, CDR2 SMNVEV (reference sequence). Trimming removed 5 bases from V and 0 bases from J; junction bases left unmatched: 3. The CDR3 is 15 residues long. CDR3 sequence (DNA): TGTGCCAGCAGTCTTGCGGGGGGCTCCTACAATGAGCAGTTCTTC. It specifies CASSLAGGSYNEQFF.

The chain recombines TRBV30 with TRBJ1-4, with 10 bases identical to TRBD1. Germline CDR1 GTSNPN, CDR2 SVGIG (reference sequence). This CDR3 region has 15 residues. V gave up 1 base and J gave up 7 bases; unmatched junction bases: 6. In DNA, the CDR3 is TGTGCCTGGAGTGAGGGGACAGGGGTTTCTGAAAAACTGTTTTTT. This translates into CAWSEGTGVSEKLFF.